This entry describes one T cell receptor (beta chain). The repertoire was sequenced with immunoSEQ multiplex PCR; TCRdb's copy has only in-frame clones and lacks some. The sample has about 32,000 clones, approximately 77% seen once; the top ten hold 18%. The source of the sample is a study of sequential checkpoint blockade in melanoma. Study information: After both sequences, patients received maintenance nivolumab.

Treatment described: randomized to nivolumab then ipilimumab (arm A) or the reverse (arm B). Patients had received no earlier DNA-damaging chemotherapy. PBMC sorting kept live CD3+CD8+ cells without CD19 or CD56. Germline lookup yields CDR1 MNHEY and CDR2 SMNVEV (reference sequence). This CDR3 is 13 amino acids long. V shed 8 bases and J 7 bases; nucleotides not matched to a gene: 5. The receptor was isolated from a human donor with melanoma. The source was CD8+ T cells sorted from blood (inferred from file names), collected from a patient given nivolumab and ipilimumab in sequence. The V and J genes are TRBV27 and TRBJ1-4, with TRBD1 identical over 9 bases. The CDR3 region has the DNA TGTGCCAGCCGGGGACAGGGATCTGAAAAACTGTTTTTT. Translating it yields CASRGQGSEKLFF. Full variable domain (missing parts from reference TRBV27 and TRBJ1-4): EAQVTQNPRYLITVTGKKLTVTCSQNMNHEYMSWYRQDPGLGLRQIYYSMNVEVTDKGDVPEGYKVSRKEKRNFPLILESPSPNQTSLYFCASRGQGSEKLFFGSGTQLSVL.